The source of this TCR beta chain is a study of low-dose radiotherapy and immunotherapy resistance in tumors. In the study overall: Patients were treated with intravenous nivolumab at 240 mg every two weeks and were also dosed with ipilimumab at 1 mg/kg every six weeks. Oral aspirin 300 mg was taken by patients daily for four cycles from cycle 1 day 1.

The CDR3 length is 15 residues. CDR1 and CDR2 (germline): KGHSH, LQKENI. The ends lost 6 bases at V and 1 base at J; junction bases unmatched: 9. This clonotype was observed many times. Time point meaning: after trial treatment. As for treatment: LDRT plus nivolumab, ipilimumab, low-dose cyclophosphamide and aspirin (RACIN trial). Treatment combined nivolumab, ipilimumab, aspirin, low-dose cyclophosphamide and low-dose radiotherapy in a dose-escalation trial. Both a constant-region primer and a V-primer adapter served to amplify TCRs across roughly 22 PCR cycles. mRNA, after isolation, was amplified by in vitro transcription. Via MiXCR, TCRdb re-called the reads, giving one row per CDR3 protein. The table includes roughly 50,000 distinct CDR3 sequences, roughly a third detected once.

The rearrangement links TRBV18 to TRBJ2-7; 7 bases agree with TRBD1. This sequence originates from a male donor with rectosigmoid adenocarcinoma. Sample: PBMCs, taken after low-dose radiotherapy plus immunotherapy. CDR3 in amino acids: CASSYPGQRSYEQYF. The CDR3 DNA reads as TGTGCCAGCTCGTACCCGGGACAGCGATCCTACGAGCAGTACTTC.